A single sample gave rise to the 25 T cell receptor beta chains below, sequenced in a study of response to subunit inactivated influenza vaccine (dated by TCRdb to 2017 to 2018). Libraries came from RT-PCR. Sequencing was carried out with an Illumina HiSeq 2500. TCRdb itself trimmed the public reads at Q25 with fastp, ran MiXCR and retained productive beta chains. One record per CDR3 amino acid sequence lists the most common genes and DNA. The sample contains roughly 500,000 distinct CDR3 sequences, about 17% of them found a single time. 3% of the sample is in the top ten clones. Sequencing used CD4+ T cells sorted from PBMCs, obtained roughly 24 months after vaccination. The receptors derive from a man between 50 and 69 years old who received an inactivated influenza vaccine. Donor details come from another sample of the same person, matched by shared clones.

Comments on this clonotype: The germline gene is not matched at one end of the junction; a read error may be the cause. The chain employs TRBV10-3 and TRBJ2-3; no reliable D call. The CDR3 consists of 12 residues. Germline V gene lookup returns CDR1 ENHRY and CDR2 SYGVKD. In DNA form, the CDR3 reads TGTGCCGTCAGTGAGTCGTCAGATACGCAGTATTTT. Its translation is CAVSESSDTQYF.

CDR3 residues: CASDHRNQETQYF. The CDR3 nucleotides read TGTGCCAGCGATCACAGGAATCAAGAGACCCAGTACTTC. V and J are TRBV6-1 and TRBJ2-5; a possible D gene is TRBD1 (5 bases). With 8 bases removed from V and 2 bases from J, the gap between germline ends came to 12 bases. Germline CDR1 is MNHNS and CDR2 is SASEGT. The CDR3 contains 13 residues.

The chain couples TRBV24-1 to TRBJ1-2; D is uncertain. CDR3 size: 17 residues. CDR1 KGHDR and CDR2 SFDVKD come from the germline V gene. V was trimmed by 2 bases and J by 4 bases, leaving 19 bases between them. CDR3 sequence (DNA): TGTGCCACCAGTGATTCGCACCTTAGGACGGCTCGCTATGGCTACACCTTC. It encodes CATSDSHLRTARYGYTF.

In this sample, this clonotype turned up a few times. The rearrangement uses TRBV4-2 and TRBJ1-2; 8 nucleotides match TRBD1. This CDR3 spans 14 amino acids. Germline V lookup: CDR1 LGHNA, CDR2 YNFKEQ. The V gene end was trimmed by 1 base and the J gene end by 7 bases; junction bases not matched to a gene: 5. This CDR3 is CASSQGDRGFGYTF. CDR3 nucleotide sequence: TGTGCCAGCAGCCAAGGAGACAGGGGTTTTGGCTACACCTTC.

This clonotype has a handful of counts. Compared with germline, one end of the junction differs, possibly owing to a read error. The rearrangement links TRBV2 to TRBJ2-1, with 8 bases identical to TRBD2. Germline lookup yields CDR1 SNHLY and CDR2 FYNNEI. This CDR3 comprises 13 residues. CDR3 sequence: CASKRELGDVGYF. CDR3 coding DNA: TGTGCCAGCAAGCGGGAGCTGGGGGACGTAGGCTACTTC. Drawing the rest from reference TRBV2 and TRBJ2-1, the complete variable domain is EPEVTQTPSHQVTQMGQEVILRCVPISNHLYFYWYRQILGQKVEFLVSFYNNEISEKSEIFDDQFSVERPDGSNFTLKIRSTKLEDSAMYFCASKRELGDVGYFGPGTRLTVL.

This chain joins TRBV7-9 and TRBJ1-1; TRBD1 matches at 9 bases. The V and J ends lost 5 bases and 4 bases, in that order; junction bases with no gene match: 2. The germline V gene has CDR1 SEHNR and CDR2 FQNEAQ (reference sequence). The CDR3 consists of 13 residues. CDR3 coding DNA: TGTGCCAGCAGCCGGGGACAGGGCACTGAAGCTTTCTTT. Amino acid sequence: CASSRGQGTEAFF.

The chain combines TRBV12-3 or TRBV12-4 with TRBJ2-3; D gene uncertain. This CDR3 contains 14 residues. V was shortened by 6 bases and J by 2 bases, with 12 bases between the two germline ends. CDR3 nucleotides: TGTGCCAGCAGGGTAGGCCGGTTCACAGATACGCAGTATTTT. Translating gives CASRVGRFTDTQYF.

The genes are TRBV7-2 and TRBJ1-1, with D uncertain. Germline-derived CDR1 and CDR2 are SGHTA and FQGNSA. CDR3 length: 15 amino acids. Trimming stripped 0 bases from V and 1 base from J, with 9 bases between. The CDR3, as DNA: TGTGCCAGCAGCTTAGCCTCCTGGGGGAACACTGAAGCTTTCTTT. Its protein product is CASSLASWGNTEAFF.

The chain uses TRBV10-2 and TRBJ2-7; TRBD1 matches at 9 bases. In germline, CDR1 is WSHSY, CDR2 SAAADI. V was clipped by 3 bases and J by 2 bases; unmatched bases: 5. The CDR3 totals 15 residues. In DNA, the CDR3 is TGCGCCAGCAGTGATAAGGACAGGGGAACCTACGAGCAGTACTTC. Encoded protein: CASSDKDRGTYEQYF.

This chain uses TRBV28 with TRBJ1-1; TRBD1 might be the D (6 bases). Germline assignment: CDR1 MDHEN and CDR2 SYDVKM. The CDR3 sequence is 13 residues long. V was clipped by 7 bases and J by 5 bases, with 14 bases between them. The CDR3 DNA reads TGTGCCAGCATGTGGGGGGGCGAGACTGAAGCTTTCTTT. Translating it yields CASMWGGETEAFF.

This clonotype showed up many times. V and J are TRBV6-5 and TRBJ1-1; D not certain. Germline V gene lookup returns CDR1 MNHEY and CDR2 SVGAGI. V lost 7 bases and J lost 3, with 6 bases in between. This CDR3 region has 11 residues. The CDR3 region is CASMGYTEAFF. The CDR3 DNA follows: TGTGCCAGCATGGGGTACACTGAAGCTTTCTTT.

CDR3 region: CSAEWTMLPNEQFF. The DNA for the CDR3 is TGCAGCGCCGAATGGACTATGCTTCCCAATGAGCAGTTCTTC. The chain couples TRBV29-1 to TRBJ2-1; weak D call: TRBD2 (6 bases). The CDR3 totals 14 residues. Germline lookup yields CDR1 SQVTM and CDR2 ANQGSEA. Trimming took 7 bases from V and 6 from J, leaving 19 bases between them.

To note about this clonotype: A junction end diverges from the germline sequence, so it may reflect a read error. This chain connects TRBV2 to TRBJ2-4; TRBD2 agrees at 12 bases. CDR1 is SNHLY, CDR2 FYNNEI, per germline. The CDR3 runs to 14 residues. CDR3 sequence reads: CASSEQTSGGAFHF. DNA for the CDR3: TGTGCCAGCAGTGAACAGACTAGCGGGGGAGCATTTCACTTC.

In this sample, this clonotype turned up a few times. The chain joins TRBV6-5 to TRBJ2-5; possibly TRBD2 for D (5 bases). The CDR3 is 14 amino acids. Germline CDR1 and CDR2: MNHEY and SVGAGI. V was cut by 0 bases and J by 6 bases, with 11 bases left in between. This CDR3 is CASSYSVGEKTQYF. CDR3 nucleotides: TGTGCCAGCAGTTACTCAGTTGGGGAGAAGACCCAGTACTTC.

This clonotype has only a few counts. The rearrangement uses TRBV5-1 and TRBJ1-4; D ambiguous. V lost 3 bases, J lost 5 bases, and 11 bases lay in between. The CDR3 is 14 amino acids. Germline CDR1 reads SGHRS; CDR2 reads YFSETQ. CDR3 in DNA: TGCGCCAGCAGCTCCACGGACGGCAATGAAAAACTGTTTTTT. Translating gives CASSSTDGNEKLFF.

This clonotype turned up a few times. The chain carries TRBV2 and TRBJ2-7; D gene unclear. The V gene lost 4 bases and the J gene lost 2 bases, with 9 bases spanning the gap. Germline V gives CDR1 SNHLY, CDR2 FYNNEI. The CDR3 covers 13 residues. The CDR3, as DNA: TGTGCCAGCAGTGTTGCAGCAACCTACGAGCAGTACTTC. As protein: CASSVAATYEQYF.

This clonotype was counted at least ten times. V and J are TRBV5-1 and TRBJ2-1; 11 bases fit TRBD2. The CDR3 sequence is 16 residues long. The germline gives CDR1 SGHRS, CDR2 YFSETQ. With 7 bases clipped from V and 1 base from J, the junction kept 7 bases outside the gene matches. The CDR3, as DNA: TGCGCCAGCGGACCCTCTAGCGGGAGGTCCTACAATGAGCAGTTCTTC. Amino acids: CASGPSSGRSYNEQFF.

The chain is built from TRBV12-3 or TRBV12-4 and TRBJ1-6; 7 positions agree with TRBD1. This CDR3 region has 12 residues. V was pared by 5 bases and J by 13 bases, with 5 bases of the junction left unmatched. CDR3 region: CASSPGGGPLHF. The DNA for the CDR3 is TGTGCCAGCAGTCCAGGGGGGGGCCCCCTCCACTTT.

In its sample, this clonotype was seen a few times. CDR3 loop: CAISAGTGGSGNTIYF. The CDR3 DNA reads TGTGCCATCAGTGCCGGGACAGGGGGCTCTGGAAACACCATATATTTT. V usage is TRBV10-3 and J usage is TRBJ1-3, with TRBD1 matching 11 bases. This CDR3 has 16 residues. Trimming took 4 bases from V and 0 from J; bases not matched to a gene: 2. Germline assignment: CDR1 ENHRY and CDR2 SYGVKD.

There are many counts of this clonotype. This chain connects TRBV29-1 to TRBJ2-1; maybe TRBD2 (6 bases). V dropped 6 bases and J dropped 4 bases, with 13 bases sitting between them. Germline CDR1 SQVTM, CDR2 ANQGSEA. The CDR3 runs 13 residues. Here the CDR3 DNA reads TGCAGCGTGGGTGGGGGAGGTTACAATGAGCAGTTCTTC. Amino acids: CSVGGGGYNEQFF.

This clonotype was detected many times. The CDR3 region has the DNA TGTGCCAGCTCACAACTCCAAGAGACCCAGTACTTC. It is translated as CASSQLQETQYF. This rearrangement joins TRBV3-1 to TRBJ2-5, with no clear D. The CDR3 extends over 12 amino acids. Germline V gives CDR1 LGHDT, CDR2 YNNKEL (reference sequence). Between the trimmed V and J ends, which lost 8 bases and 1 base, there was a span of 8 bases.

The V call is TRBV7-2, the J call TRBJ1-2, with D uncertain. Trimming removed 1 base at V and 4 bases at J, with 7 bases between. Germline values: CDR1 SGHTA, CDR2 FQGNSA. This CDR3 has 13 amino acids. The CDR3 DNA reads as TGTGCCAGCAGCTTAGGAGAGCTCTATGGCTACACCTTC. Amino acids: CASSLGELYGYTF.

The chain is built from TRBV20-1 and TRBJ1-5; 9 nucleotides agree with TRBD1. Per germline, CDR1 DFQATT and CDR2 SNEGSKA (reference sequence). This CDR3 contains 14 residues. V lost 0 bases, J lost 5 bases, and 2 bases stayed unmatched. In DNA, the CDR3 is TGCAGTGCTAGAGACGGACAGGGGTATCAGCCCCAGCATTTT. Amino acids: CSARDGQGYQPQHF.

The chain combines TRBV7-7 with TRBJ2-1, with TRBD2 matching over 14 bases. With 5 bases clipped from V and 7 bases from J, the junction kept 13 bases outside the gene matches. The CDR3 covers 18 residues. The germline V gene has CDR1 SSHAT and CDR2 FNYEAQ (reference sequence). The CDR3 protein is CASSPGERLAGGRNEQFF. CDR3 sequence (DNA): TGTGCCAGCAGCCCAGGAGAAAGACTAGCGGGGGGGCGGAATGAGCAGTTCTTC.

The V call is TRBV28, the J call TRBJ1-6; 11 nucleotides line up with TRBD1. The V gene end was trimmed by 4 bases and the J gene end by 10 bases; junction bases not matched to a gene: 9. The germline V gene has CDR1 MDHEN and CDR2 SYDVKM. This CDR3 contains 16 residues. The CDR3 loop reads CASSSWTGGLSSPLHF. Written as DNA, the CDR3 is TGTGCCAGCAGTTCCTGGACAGGGGGCTTGAGCTCACCCCTCCACTTT.